This T cell receptor beta chain was captured by sequencing in a study of cytomegalovirus exposure and HLA in healthy donors. At the level of the study: An analysis done earlier identified 117 million unique TCR beta sequences from approximately 180 million T cells. Samples from HLA-typed donors yielded about 80 million unique TCRs in an early data release. Study observations and caveats: From TCR beta sequences, most subjects' HLA-A and HLA-B alleles were reportedly predicted accurately. Some V segments, including TRBV6-2 and TRBV6-3, were excluded as indistinguishable.

Vbeta (60) and Jbeta (13) primers were used in the PCR. Produced via immunoSEQ multiplex PCR; TCRdb's table is partial and in-frame only. The data contain roughly 110,000 clones, roughly 70% of them seen just once; the ten biggest clones take up 2.5% to 3%. Details on this clone: Antigen unknown.

The junction had 6 bases not matched to a gene; V was cut back by 0 bases and J by 5 bases. The CDR3 totals 16 residues. Per germline, CDR1 ENHRY and CDR2 SYGVKD. The sample taken for sequencing was PBMCs. The chain couples TRBV10-3 to TRBJ2-3; 9 bases align to TRBD2. The TCR sequence derives from a male donor in good health and CMV-seropositive. Written as DNA, the CDR3 is TGTGCCATCAGTGAGTCGGGACTAGCCTCTTTAGATACGCAGTATTTT. As protein: CAISESGLASLDTQYF.